A single sample is the source of the 28 T cell receptor beta chains below, sequenced in a study of regulatory T cells. General study points: Compared with autologous conventional CD4+ cells and control regulatory cells, CD3G-deficient regulatory T cells showed reduced diversity.

Amplification used 52 TRBV primers and 13 TRBJ primers. Data came from immunoSEQ multiplex PCR; TCRdb stores just in-frame clones and leaves some out. The repertoire holds approximately 6,100 clones, with 80% to 90% as singletons. The antigens for these receptors are not known. Sequenced sample: CD4+ Tregs sorted from blood. Every receptor here comes from a person between 18 and 30 years old with CD3G deficiency.

The chain couples TRBV5-1 to TRBJ2-3, with 8 nucleotides matching TRBD1. This CDR3 has 16 residues. CDR1 is SGHRS, CDR2 YFSETQ, per germline. Trimming removed 0 bases from V and 1 base from J; junction bases left unmatched: 4. The CDR3 nucleotides are TGCGCCAGCAGCTTGGTTGAGGGACAGGGCACAGATACGCAGTATTTT. The encoded protein is CASSLVEGQGTDTQYF.

The rearrangement uses TRBV5-1 and TRBJ2-5; D possibly corresponds to TRBD2 (5 bases). Trimming took off 0 bases at V and 2 bases at J, with 14 bases between the two ends. In germline, CDR1 is SGHRS, CDR2 YFSETQ. The CDR3 extends over 16 amino acids. This chain's CDR3 is CASSLGRGVGQETQYF. CDR3 bases: TGCGCCAGCAGCTTGGGTCGGGGAGTGGGGCAAGAGACCCAGTACTTC.

The chain carries TRBV7-3 and TRBJ1-2; unclear D gene. Germline V gene lookup returns CDR1 SGHTA and CDR2 FQGTGA. This CDR3 has 11 residues. V was pared by 1 base and J by 8 bases, with 5 bases between. CDR3 region: CASSLKSGYTF. CDR3 nucleotides: TGTGCCAGCAGCTTAAAGTCGGGCTACACCTTC.

V and J are TRBV18 and TRBJ2-5, with D unresolved. The V gene lost 4 bases and the J gene lost 4 bases, with 16 bases spanning the gap. This CDR3 is built from 15 residues. Germline assignment: CDR1 KGHSH and CDR2 LQKENI. The CDR3 loop reads CASSHRAAQRETQYF. CDR3 bases: TGTGCCAGCTCACACCGGGCCGCTCAGCGAGAGACCCAGTACTTC. The full variable domain, completed using reference TRBV18 and TRBJ2-5, is NAGVMQNPRHLVRRRGQEARLRCSPMKGHSHVYWYRQLPEEGLKFMVYLQKENIIDESGMPKERFSAEFPKEGPSILRIQQVVRGDSAAYFCASSHRAAQRETQYFGPGTRLLVL.

V is TRBV5-1 and J is TRBJ2-2; weak D call: TRBD1 (5 bases). Trimming took off 3 bases at V and 7 bases at J, with 16 bases between the two ends. Germline V gene sequence: CDR1 SGHRS, CDR2 YFSETQ. The CDR3 has 15 residues. In DNA form, the CDR3 reads TGCGCCAGCAGCTCTCAGACAGAGTTGGGCGGGGAGCTGTTTTTT. Translated, it gives CASSSQTELGGELFF.

The chain couples TRBV6-1 to TRBJ2-7, with 9 positions matching TRBD1. J gave up 6 bases and V 6 bases, and 6 bases lay outside the gene matches. The CDR3 is made up of 13 amino acids. Germline CDR1 MNHNS, CDR2 SASEGT. The CDR3 is CASSRQGGGEQYF. DNA of the CDR3: TGTGCCAGCAGCCGACAGGGGGGGGGCGAGCAGTACTTC.

The chain has TRBV28 and TRBJ2-4, with a possible D match to TRBD2 (6 bases). The germline gives CDR1 MDHEN, CDR2 SYDVKM. V dropped 5 bases and J dropped 7 bases, with 15 bases sitting between them. CDR3 length: 14 residues. Here the CDR3 reads CASSLASVGNIQYF. DNA for the CDR3: TGTGCCAGCAGTCTAGCGTCTGTAGGGAACATTCAGTACTTC.

As regards this clone: Other DNA sequences within the sample encode an identical CDR3. The chain is built from TRBV6-1 and TRBJ2-7; the D is unclear. The CDR3 covers 14 residues. Trimming removed 3 bases from V and 5 bases from J, with 14 bases in between. From germline, CDR1 is MNHNS and CDR2 SASEGT. CDR3 nucleotide sequence: TGTGCCAGCAGTGACTCATATAATTACGACGAGCAGTACTTC. Translation: CASSDSYNYDEQYF.

The V gene is TRBV28, the J gene TRBJ2-3; either TRBD1 or TRBD2 may supply D (5 bases each). V was cut by 4 bases and J by 5 bases, with 16 bases left in between. The germline V gene encodes CDR1 MDHEN and CDR2 SYDVKM. This CDR3 contains 15 residues. The CDR3 DNA is TGTGCCAGCAGTTACGGGACCAGTGGGATAGATACGCAGTATTTT. Translating gives CASSYGTSGIDTQYF.

The V call is TRBV18, the J call TRBJ1-1; D uncertain. From germline, CDR1 is KGHSH and CDR2 LQKENI. CDR3 length equals 13 residues. The V and J ends lost 4 bases and 5 bases respectively, with 11 bases between them. CDR3 sequence: CASSRQDGTEAFF. The CDR3 nucleotides read TGTGCCAGCTCACGTCAAGATGGGACTGAAGCTTTCTTT.

This sequence joins TRBV10-2 and TRBJ1-1; no clear D. The CDR3 consists of 12 residues. The V gene lost 4 bases and the J gene lost 1 base, with 4 bases spanning the gap. Germline CDR1 WSHSY, CDR2 SAAADI. CDR3 sequence (DNA): TGCGCCAGCAGTGGCCAGAACACTGAAGCTTTCTTT. It encodes CASSGQNTEAFF.

The V gene is TRBV11-3, the J gene TRBJ2-7, with 12 bases that match TRBD1. CDR1 is SGHNT and CDR2 is YENEEA in the germline V gene. J lost 4 bases, V lost 1 base, and 11 bases had no gene match. The CDR3 length is 18 residues. In DNA form, the CDR3 reads TGTGCCAGCAGCTTAGCCTCCGGGACAGGGGGCGCAGGGTACGAGCAGTACTTC. Encoded protein: CASSLASGTGGAGYEQYF.

This clone was recorded a few times. The J gene is TRBJ1-4, the V gene TRBV28, with D perhaps matching TRBD1 (5 bases). This CDR3 spans 13 amino acids. Germline CDR1 and CDR2: MDHEN and SYDVKM. The V gene lost 5 bases and the J gene lost 8 bases, with 12 bases spanning the gap. CDR3 in DNA: TGTGCCAGCAGTCTAGGGGTACGGGAAAAACTGTTTTTT. Translated, it gives CASSLGVREKLFF.

The rearrangement links TRBV6-1 to TRBJ1-4; a weak D match, TRBD1 (6 bases). The CDR3 is 14 amino acids. V was cut by 3 bases and J by 7 bases, with 12 bases left in between. The germline CDR1 and CDR2 sequences are MNHNS and SASEGT. The CDR3 DNA reads as TGTGCCAGCAGTGATACAGGGTATCGTGAAAAACTGTTTTTT. Its protein product is CASSDTGYREKLFF.

The chain is built from TRBV28 and TRBJ2-3; 8 bases fit TRBD1. The CDR3 runs 14 residues. The germline gives CDR1 MDHEN, CDR2 SYDVKM. Trimming removed 5 bases from V and 2 bases from J; junction bases left unmatched: 3. DNA for the CDR3: TGTGCCAGCAGTCGGGACAGGCCCACAGATACGCAGTATTTT. Its protein is CASSRDRPTDTQYF. Drawing the rest from reference TRBV28 and TRBJ2-3, the complete variable domain is DVKVTQSSRYLVKRTGEKVFLECVQDMDHENMFWYRQDPGLGLRLIYFSYDVKMKEKGDIPEGYSVSREKKERFSLILESASTNQTSMYLCASSRDRPTDTQYFGPGTRLTVL.

This rearrangement joins TRBV10-3 to TRBJ2-7; 10 nucleotides align to TRBD1. Germline V gives CDR1 ENHRY, CDR2 SYGVKD. V lost 2 bases, J lost 7 bases, and 11 bases stayed unmatched. The CDR3 runs 16 residues. The CDR3 DNA reads as TGTGCCATCAGTGAGGCGGACAGGGGGATATCGAGGGAGCAGTACTTC. Translation gives CAISEADRGISREQYF.

The chain is built from TRBV7-9 and TRBJ1-3, with D unclear. Trimming cost V 3 bases and J 2 bases, with 5 bases left between them. Per the germline V gene, CDR1 is SEHNR and CDR2 is FQNEAQ (reference sequence). The CDR3 covers 13 residues. The CDR3 DNA reads as TGTGCCAGCAGCTTCGAAGCTGGAAACACCATATATTTT. Protein: CASSFEAGNTIYF.

V is TRBV11-3 and J is TRBJ1-3; D call uncertain. Germline CDR1 SGHNT, CDR2 YENEEA. Trimming took 2 bases from V and 0 from J, leaving 8 bases between them. CDR3 length: 15 amino acids. The CDR3 bases are TGTGCCAGCAGCTTACCGATCTCCTCTGGAAACACCATATATTTT. Its translation: CASSLPISSGNTIYF. Using reference TRBV11-3 and TRBJ1-3 for the parts outside the CDR3, the full variable domain is EAGVVQSPRYKIIEKKQPVAFWCNPISGHNTLYWYLQNLGQGPELLIRYENEEAVDDSQLPKDRFSAERLKGVDSTLKIQPAELGDSAVYLCASSLPISSGNTIYFGEGSWLTVV.

This sequence joins TRBV7-2 and TRBJ2-7, with D unclear. Germline-derived CDR1 and CDR2 are SGHTA and FQGNSA. With 1 base removed from V and 2 bases from J, the gap between germline ends came to 6 bases. The CDR3 runs 13 residues. In DNA form, the CDR3 reads TGTGCCAGCAGCTTAGGGGTTACCTACGAGCAGTACTTC. Its protein is CASSLGVTYEQYF.

The rearrangement links TRBV19 to TRBJ2-6, with D perhaps assigned TRBD1 or TRBD2 (5 bases each). The CDR3 consists of 16 residues. Germline-derived CDR1 and CDR2 are LNHDA and SQIVND (reference sequence). V gave up 8 bases and J gave up 0 bases, with 14 bases separating them. The CDR3 protein is CASGGRPYSGANVLTF. In DNA form, the CDR3 reads TGTGCCAGTGGGGGACGGCCGTACTCTGGGGCCAACGTCCTGACTTTC.

The chain couples TRBV26 to TRBJ1-5; TRBD1 reflects the table's D call only, with no check against the DNA. TRBV26 is a documented pseudogene. The CDR3 runs 12 residues. DNA of the CDR3: TGTGCCAGCAGTCTCGCGACAGGACCTCAGCATTTT. Its translation is CASSLATGPQHF.

The chain uses TRBV19 and TRBJ1-1; 7 nucleotides align to TRBD1. In germline, CDR1 is LNHDA, CDR2 SQIVND (reference sequence). V shed 5 bases, J shed 5 bases, and the junction held 11 bases outside the gene matches. The CDR3 length is 15 residues. CDR3 region: CASSAISGGGTEAFF. The CDR3 nucleotides are TGTGCCAGTAGTGCCATATCAGGGGGAGGTACTGAAGCTTTCTTT.

The V call is TRBV28, the J call TRBJ2-2; 7 bases are a match to TRBD1. The germline V gene encodes CDR1 MDHEN and CDR2 SYDVKM. Trimming at V came to 9 bases and at J to 3 bases, leaving 7 bases not matched to a gene. The CDR3 totals 14 residues. The CDR3 region has the DNA TGTGCCAGTTCGGACAGGAGCTACACCGGGGAGCTGTTTTTT. Its protein product is CASSDRSYTGELFF. Based on the CDR3 plus reference TRBV28 and TRBJ2-2, the full variable domain is DVKVTQSSRYLVKRTGEKVFLECVQDMDHENMFWYRQDPGLGLRLIYFSYDVKMKEKGDIPEGYSVSREKKERFSLILESASTNQTSMYLCASSDRSYTGELFFGEGSRLTVL.

The V gene is TRBV28, the J gene TRBJ2-3; D is perhaps TRBD2 (6 bases). CDR1 and CDR2 from the germline V gene are MDHEN and SYDVKM. V lost 5 bases and J lost 6, with 12 bases in between. The CDR3 is 13 residues long. For the CDR3, the DNA is TGTGCCAGCAGTCGTCAGCTAGCGGATACGCAGTATTTT. It yields the protein CASSRQLADTQYF.

This chain links TRBV5-1 with TRBJ2-3, with D maybe TRBD2 (6 bases). This CDR3 spans 13 amino acids. The germline CDR1 and CDR2 sequences are SGHRS and YFSETQ. V was trimmed by 5 bases and J by 6 bases, leaving 13 bases between them. CDR3 DNA sequence: TGCGCCAGCAGGCGGGACTTGGGGGATACGCAGTATTTT. This encodes CASRRDLGDTQYF. The full variable domain, in which reference TRBV5-1 and TRBJ2-3 provide the parts outside the CDR3, is KAGVTQTPRYLIKTRGQQVTLSCSPISGHRSVSWYQQTPGQGLQFLFEYFSETQRNKGNFPGRFSGRQFSNSRSEMNVSTLELGDSALYLCASRRDLGDTQYFGPGTRLTVL.

V gene TRBV7-8 combines with J gene TRBJ2-5, with a tentative D call TRBD2 (5 bases). Trimming cost V 1 base and J 7 bases, with 7 bases left between them. In germline, CDR1 is SGHVS, CDR2 FQNEAQ. CDR3 length: 12 amino acids. CDR3 protein: CASSLGAGTQYF. CDR3 sequence (DNA): TGTGCCAGCAGCTTAGGGGCGGGGACCCAGTACTTC.

The rearrangement uses TRBV5-1 and TRBJ2-7; D unclear. The germline V gene encodes CDR1 SGHRS and CDR2 YFSETQ. Trimming took 3 bases from V and 1 from J, leaving 8 bases between them. The CDR3 length is 13 residues. Here the CDR3 reads CASSSGSSYEQYF. The CDR3 bases are TGCGCCAGCAGCTCCGGGTCGTCCTACGAGCAGTACTTC.

CDR3 residues: CASSSNTGLTNEQFF. CDR3 sequence (DNA): TGCGCCAGCAGCTCGAACACCGGCCTAACGAATGAGCAGTTCTTC. The chain couples TRBV5-1 to TRBJ2-1; no reliable D call. Trimming cost V 3 bases and J 7 bases, with 17 bases left between them. This CDR3 is built from 15 residues. Germline CDR1 and CDR2: SGHRS and YFSETQ.